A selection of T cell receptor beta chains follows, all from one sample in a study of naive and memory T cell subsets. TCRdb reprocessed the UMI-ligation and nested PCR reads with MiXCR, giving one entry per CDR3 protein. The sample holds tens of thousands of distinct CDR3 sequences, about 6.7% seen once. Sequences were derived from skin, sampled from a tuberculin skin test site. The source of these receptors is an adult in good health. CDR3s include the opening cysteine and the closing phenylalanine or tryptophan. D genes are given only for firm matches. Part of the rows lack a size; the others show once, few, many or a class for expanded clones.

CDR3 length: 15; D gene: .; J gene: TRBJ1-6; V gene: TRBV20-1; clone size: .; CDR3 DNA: TGCAGTGCTAGAGCGGGCGGGGGATTGAATTCACCCCTCCACTTT; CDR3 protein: CSARAGGGLNSPLHF
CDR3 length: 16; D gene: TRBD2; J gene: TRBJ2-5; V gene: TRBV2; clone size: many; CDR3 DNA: TGTGCCAGCAACGGACTAGCGGGAATCAGGGCAGAGACCCAGTACTTC; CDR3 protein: CASNGLAGIRAETQYF
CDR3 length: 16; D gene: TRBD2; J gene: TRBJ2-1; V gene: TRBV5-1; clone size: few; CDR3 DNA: TGCGCCAGCAGCTCCAGGACTAGCGGGCGTAGGCATGAGCAGTTCTTC; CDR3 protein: CASSSRTSGRRHEQFF
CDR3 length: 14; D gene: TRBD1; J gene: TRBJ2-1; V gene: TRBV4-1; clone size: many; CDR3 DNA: TGCGCCAGCAGCCAAGTCTCACAGGGGCATGAGCAGTTCTTC; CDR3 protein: CASSQVSQGHEQFF
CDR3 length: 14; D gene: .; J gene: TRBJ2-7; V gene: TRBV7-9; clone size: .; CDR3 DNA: TGTGCCAGCAGCTTAAGGGACCCGTCCTACGAGCAGTACTTC; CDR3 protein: CASSLRDPSYEQYF
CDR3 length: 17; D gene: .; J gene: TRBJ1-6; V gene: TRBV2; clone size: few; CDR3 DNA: TGTGCCAGCAGTTCCCAGGGGTCAGGACGGGGGAATTCACCCCTCCACTTT; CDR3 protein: CASSSQGSGRGNSPLHF
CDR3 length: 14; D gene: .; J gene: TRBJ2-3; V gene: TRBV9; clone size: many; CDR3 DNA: TGTGCCAGCAGCGTTGGGGGCAGCACAGATACGCAGTATTTT; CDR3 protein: CASSVGGSTDTQYF
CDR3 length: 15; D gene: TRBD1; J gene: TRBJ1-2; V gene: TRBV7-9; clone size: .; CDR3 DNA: TGTGCCAGCAGCTCCGGGACAGGGGCCTACTATGGCTACACCTTC; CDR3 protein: CASSSGTGAYYGYTF
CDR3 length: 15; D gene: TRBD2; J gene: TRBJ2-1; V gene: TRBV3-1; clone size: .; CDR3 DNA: TGTGCCAGCAGCCAAGTGGGGGGGGGAGGTACTGAGCAGTTCTTC; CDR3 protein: CASSQVGGGGTEQFF
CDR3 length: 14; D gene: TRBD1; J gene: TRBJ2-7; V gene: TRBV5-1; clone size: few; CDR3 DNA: TGCGCCAGCAGAGGGGGACAGGGCCGCCACGAGCAGTACTTC; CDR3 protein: CASRGGQGRHEQYF
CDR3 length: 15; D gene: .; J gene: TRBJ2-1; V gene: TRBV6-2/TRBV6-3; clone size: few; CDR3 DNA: TGTGCCAGCAGTTACGCGGGGTTAGCGCCCGGCGAGCAGTTCTTC; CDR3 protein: CASSYAGLAPGEQFF
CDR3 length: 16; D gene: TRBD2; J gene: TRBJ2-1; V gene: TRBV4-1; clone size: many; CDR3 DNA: TGCGCCAGCAGCCCGAGTCCTAGCGGGGGATCAAATGAGCAGTTCTTC; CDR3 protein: CASSPSPSGGSNEQFF
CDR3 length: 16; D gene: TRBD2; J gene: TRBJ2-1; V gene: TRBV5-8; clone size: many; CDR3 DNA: TGTGCCAGCAGCTTGAGAACTAGCGGGGGCTACAATGAGCAGTTCTTC; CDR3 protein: CASSLRTSGGYNEQFF
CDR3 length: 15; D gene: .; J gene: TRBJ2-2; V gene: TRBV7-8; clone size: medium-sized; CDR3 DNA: TGTGCCAGCAGGAGGGGCAAGCCGAACACCGGGGAGCTGTTTTTT; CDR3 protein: CASRRGKPNTGELFF
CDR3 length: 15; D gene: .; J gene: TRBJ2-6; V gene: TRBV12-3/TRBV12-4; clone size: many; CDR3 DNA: TGTGCCAGCAGTTTAGGGGGGCCTGGGGCCAACGTCCTGACTTTC; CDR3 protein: CASSLGGPGANVLTF
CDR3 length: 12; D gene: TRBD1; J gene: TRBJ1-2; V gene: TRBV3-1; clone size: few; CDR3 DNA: TGTGCCAGCAGCCGGGACAGGTATGGCTACACCTTC; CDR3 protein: CASSRDRYGYTF
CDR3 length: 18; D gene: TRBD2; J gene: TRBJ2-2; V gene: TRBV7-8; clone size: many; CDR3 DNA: TGTGCCAGCAGCCCAGTGACTAGCGGGGGGGCTTTCTCCGGGGAGCTGTTTTTT; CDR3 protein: CASSPVTSGGAFSGELFF
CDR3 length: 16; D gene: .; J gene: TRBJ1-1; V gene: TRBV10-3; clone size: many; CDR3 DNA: TGTGCCATCAGTGAGGAACGGATGAGGTCGAACACTGAAGCTTTCTTT; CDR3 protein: CAISEERMRSNTEAFF
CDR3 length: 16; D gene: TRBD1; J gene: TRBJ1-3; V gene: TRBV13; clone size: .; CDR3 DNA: TGTGCCAGCAGCTTAAGTAAGGGGGCCTGGAGAAACACCATATATTTT; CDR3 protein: CASSLSKGAWRNTIYF
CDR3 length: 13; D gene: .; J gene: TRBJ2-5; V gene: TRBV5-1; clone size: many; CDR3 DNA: TGCGCCAGCAGCTCGCGGGGTGGGCAGACCCAGTACTTC; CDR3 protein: CASSSRGGQTQYF
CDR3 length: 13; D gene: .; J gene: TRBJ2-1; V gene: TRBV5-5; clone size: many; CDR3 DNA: TGTGCCAGCAGGAAAGAACAGAGGGAAGAGCAGTTCTTC; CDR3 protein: CASRKEQREEQFF
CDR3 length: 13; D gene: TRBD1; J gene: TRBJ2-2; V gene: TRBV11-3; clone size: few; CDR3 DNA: TGTGCCAGTGGACAGGGACCCACCGGGGAGCTGTTTTTT; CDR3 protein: CASGQGPTGELFF
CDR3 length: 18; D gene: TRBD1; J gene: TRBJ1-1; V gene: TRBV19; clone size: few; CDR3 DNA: TGTGCCAGTAGTGGCCGGGACAGGACAAAAAGAGGGAAAACTGAAGCTTTCTTT; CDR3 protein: CASSGRDRTKRGKTEAFF
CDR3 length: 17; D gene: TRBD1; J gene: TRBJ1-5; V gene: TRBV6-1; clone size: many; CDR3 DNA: TGTGCCAGCAGTGAATACCCCGGGACAGGGGGAAATCAGCCCCAGCATTTT; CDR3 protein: CASSEYPGTGGNQPQHF
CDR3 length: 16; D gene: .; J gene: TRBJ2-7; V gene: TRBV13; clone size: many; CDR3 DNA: TGTGCCAGCAGCTTAGAGGGAGACATTCTTCCCTACGAGCAGTACTTC; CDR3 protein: CASSLEGDILPYEQYF
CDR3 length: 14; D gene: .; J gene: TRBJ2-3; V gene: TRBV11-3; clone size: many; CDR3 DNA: TGTGCCAGCAGCCCTTCGGGGGCCACAGATACGCAGTATTTT; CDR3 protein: CASSPSGATDTQYF
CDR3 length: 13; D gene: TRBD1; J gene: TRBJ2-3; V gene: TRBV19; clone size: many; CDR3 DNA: TGTGCCAGCCAGCCCCAGGGGGCAGATACGCAGTATTTT; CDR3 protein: CASQPQGADTQYF
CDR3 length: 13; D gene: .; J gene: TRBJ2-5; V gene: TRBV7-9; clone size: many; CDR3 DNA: TGTGCCAGCAGCGGAGGGGAAATAGAGACCCAGTACTTC; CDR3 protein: CASSGGEIETQYF
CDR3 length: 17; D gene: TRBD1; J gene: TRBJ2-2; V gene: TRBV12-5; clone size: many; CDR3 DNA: TGTGCTAGTGGTTGGGGGACAGGACCAGCGGGCACCGGGGAGCTGTTTTTT; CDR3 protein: CASGWGTGPAGTGELFF
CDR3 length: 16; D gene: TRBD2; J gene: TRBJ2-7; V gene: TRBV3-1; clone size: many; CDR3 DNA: TGTGCCAGCAGCCAAGATTGGGGACTAGCGAGCTACGAGCAGTACTTC; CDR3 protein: CASSQDWGLASYEQYF
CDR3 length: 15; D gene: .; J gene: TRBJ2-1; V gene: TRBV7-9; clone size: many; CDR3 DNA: TGTGCCAGCAGCTTCGGGGGGCACGCCTCTAATGAGCAGTTCTTC; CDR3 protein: CASSFGGHASNEQFF
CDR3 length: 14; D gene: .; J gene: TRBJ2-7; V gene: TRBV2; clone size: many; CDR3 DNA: TGTGCCAGCAGTGAAATGGACACCGCGTACGTGCAGTACTTC; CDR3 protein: CASSEMDTAYVQYF
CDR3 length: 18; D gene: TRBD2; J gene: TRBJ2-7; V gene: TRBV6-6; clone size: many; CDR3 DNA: TGTGCCAGCAGGGCAACGGGGGGCACTAGCGGGGGTGCCTACGAGCAGTACTTC; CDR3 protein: CASRATGGTSGGAYEQYF
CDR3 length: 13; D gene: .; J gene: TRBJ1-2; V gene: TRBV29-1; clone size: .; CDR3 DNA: TGCAGCGTTGATAAGGGGCGAAACTATGGCGACACCTTC; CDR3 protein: CSVDKGRNYGDTF
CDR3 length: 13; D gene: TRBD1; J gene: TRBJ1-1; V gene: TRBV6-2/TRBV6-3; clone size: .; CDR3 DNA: TGTGCCAGCAGTTCGGGACAGTCTTCGGGCGCTTTCTTT; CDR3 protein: CASSSGQSSGAFF
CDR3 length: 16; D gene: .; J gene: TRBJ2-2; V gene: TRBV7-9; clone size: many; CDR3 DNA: TGTGCCAGCAGCTTAGAAGGGACCCGAAACACCGGGGAGCTGTTTTTT; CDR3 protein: CASSLEGTRNTGELFF
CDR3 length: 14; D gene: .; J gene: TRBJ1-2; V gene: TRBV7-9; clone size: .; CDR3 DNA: TGTGCCAGCAGCCCGACCGGGGAAAACTATGGCTACACCTTC; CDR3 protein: CASSPTGENYGYTF
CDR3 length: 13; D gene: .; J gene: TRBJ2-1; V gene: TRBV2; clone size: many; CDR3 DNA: TGTGCCAGCAGTACGGTCTCCTACAATGAGCAGTTCTTC; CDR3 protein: CASSTVSYNEQFF
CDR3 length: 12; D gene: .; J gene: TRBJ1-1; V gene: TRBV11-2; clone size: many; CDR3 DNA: TGTGCCAGCAGCTTAGGATGGACTGAAGCTTTCTTT; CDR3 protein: CASSLGWTEAFF
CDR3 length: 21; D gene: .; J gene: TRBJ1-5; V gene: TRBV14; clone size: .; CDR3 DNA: TGTGCCAGCAGCCAAGTTGGTTTCGGCAGGGCTAGGGGTTTTAGCAATCAGCCCCAGCATTTT; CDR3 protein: CASSQVGFGRARGFSNQPQHF
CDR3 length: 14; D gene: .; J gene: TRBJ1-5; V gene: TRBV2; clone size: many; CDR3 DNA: TGTGCCAGCAGAGAAACCAGGGGTGGCCAGCCCCAGCATTTT; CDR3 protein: CASRETRGGQPQHF
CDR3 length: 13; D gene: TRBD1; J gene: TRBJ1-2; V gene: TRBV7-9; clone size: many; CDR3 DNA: TGTGCCAGCAGCGCCGGGACAGAGAATGGCTACACCTTC; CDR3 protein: CASSAGTENGYTF
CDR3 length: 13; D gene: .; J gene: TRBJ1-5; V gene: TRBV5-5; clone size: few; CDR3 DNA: TGTGCCAGCAGCCCGGACGGTAATCAGCCCCAGCATTTT; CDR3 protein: CASSPDGNQPQHF
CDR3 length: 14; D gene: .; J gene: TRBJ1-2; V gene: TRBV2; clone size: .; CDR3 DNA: TGTGCCAGCAGTGAAGGGTCGGTACGGTATGGCTACACCTTC; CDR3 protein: CASSEGSVRYGYTF
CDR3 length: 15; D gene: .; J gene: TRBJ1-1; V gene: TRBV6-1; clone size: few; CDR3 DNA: TGTGCCAGCAGAGGGGGGCCAGGCACAGGGACTGAAGCTTTCTTT; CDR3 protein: CASRGGPGTGTEAFF
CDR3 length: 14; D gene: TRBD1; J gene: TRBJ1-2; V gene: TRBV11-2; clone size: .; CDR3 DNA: TGTGCCAGCAGCCCACTTCAGACAGGGAATGGCTACACCTTC; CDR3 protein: CASSPLQTGNGYTF
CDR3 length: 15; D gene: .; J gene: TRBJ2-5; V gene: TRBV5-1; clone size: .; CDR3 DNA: TGCGCCAGCAGCTTGGAGGGCAGAAGGCAAGAGACCCAGTACTTC; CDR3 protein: CASSLEGRRQETQYF
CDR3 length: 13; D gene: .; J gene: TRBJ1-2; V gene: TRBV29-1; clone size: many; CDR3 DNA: TGCAGCGTTGAAGATGAGGGGCTGGGGGGCTACACCTTC; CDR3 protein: CSVEDEGLGGYTF
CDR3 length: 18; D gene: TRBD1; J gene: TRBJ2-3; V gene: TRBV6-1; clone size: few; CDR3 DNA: TGTGCCAGCAGGGGGACAGCCGCGGGCATTACTAGCACAGATACGCAGTATTTT; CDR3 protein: CASRGTAAGITSTDTQYF
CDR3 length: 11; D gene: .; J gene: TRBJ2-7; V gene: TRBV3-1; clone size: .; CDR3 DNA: TGTGCCAGCAGTCGAAATGACGAGCAGTACTTC; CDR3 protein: CASSRNDEQYF
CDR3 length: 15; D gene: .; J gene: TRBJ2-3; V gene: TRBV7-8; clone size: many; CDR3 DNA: TGTGCCAGCAGCTTAGCCGGCGGGTACACAGATACGCAGTATTTT; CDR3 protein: CASSLAGGYTDTQYF
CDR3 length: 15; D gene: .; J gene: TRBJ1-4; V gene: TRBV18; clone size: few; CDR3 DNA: TGTGCCAGCTCTCCCCCCCGGCCCGGGGAGGAAAAACTGTTTTTT; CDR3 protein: CASSPPRPGEEKLFF
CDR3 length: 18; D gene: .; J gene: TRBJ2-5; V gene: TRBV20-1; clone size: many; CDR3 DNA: TGCAGTGCTAGAGCGCTGGGGGTTAACCCGAAGGGGTGGGAGACCCAGTACTTC; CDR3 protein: CSARALGVNPKGWETQYF